The subject of this entry is one T cell receptor beta chain. The junction differs from germline at one of its ends, possibly a read error. These data come from a study of T cell changes during pregnancy in multiple sclerosis. Here immunoSEQ multiplex PCR was the method, and the copy in TCRdb shows in-frame clones only, minus some. The profile shows 65,000 to 80,000 clones, approximately 90% of them singletons. The CDR3 has 19 amino acids. Germline loops: CDR1 SGDLS, CDR2 YYNGEE. V usage is TRBV9 and J usage is TRBJ2-7, with 12 bases aligning to TRBD1. This TCR came from a female donor with multiple sclerosis, enrolled in a pregnancy study. Specimen: peripheral blood, collected in the third trimester of pregnancy. CDR3 nucleotides: TGTGCCAGCTCTTGTCTAACACAGACCGGGACAGGGGGCTCCGACGAGCAGTACTTC. This translates into CASSCLTQTGTGGSDEQYF.